The rows below give T cell receptor beta chains drawn from one sample of a study of identical twins. TCRdb passed the 5' RACE reads through MiXCR, listing each CDR3 protein once. The top ten hold just over 7% of the sample, which has about 330,000 distinct CDR3 sequences, over 9% seen once. These data also featured in a second study, about yellow fever vaccine responses in identical twins.

Sequencing was done on a sample of CD8+ T cells sorted from blood. The source of these receptors is a young woman in good health. The CDR3 runs from the conserved cysteine through the conserved F or W. Each record gives: V gene, J gene, clone size, CDR3 protein. Only part of the rows carry a size: once, few, many, or a class if the clone is expanded.

V: TRBV5-1; J: TRBJ2-1; size: few; CDR3: CASSLRDRGPYEQFF
V: TRBV7-9; J: TRBJ1-6; size: few; CDR3: CASSLTFDNSPLHF
V: TRBV6-5; J: TRBJ1-2; size: few; CDR3: CASSYSGTDYGYTF
V: TRBV7-9; J: TRBJ1-5; size: NA; CDR3: CASSLGGALSQPQHF
V: TRBV4-1; J: TRBJ1-5; size: few; CDR3: CASSQDAGERQPQHF
V: TRBV12-3/TRBV12-4; J: TRBJ1-4; size: NA; CDR3: CASSSEFEKLFF
V: TRBV4-1; J: TRBJ2-7; size: few; CDR3: CASSQTGPGQNVYEQYF
V: TRBV11-2; J: TRBJ2-2; size: many; CDR3: CASSLRGRVYTGELFF
V: TRBV20-1; J: TRBJ1-4; size: NA; CDR3: CSARAAGDNEKLFF
V: TRBV12-3/TRBV12-4; J: TRBJ2-1; size: many; CDR3: CASSLSVSSGRVYNEQFF
V: TRBV2; J: TRBJ1-4; size: NA; CDR3: CASRTLPAAGTDLFQDEKLFF
V: TRBV12-3/TRBV12-4; J: TRBJ2-3; size: many; CDR3: CANLPGLAGPTDTQYF
V: TRBV4-1; J: TRBJ1-6; size: NA; CDR3: CASSLGTGRGSPLHF
V: TRBV12-3/TRBV12-4; J: TRBJ1-3; size: many; CDR3: CASTPGTGNTIYF
V: TRBV20-1; J: TRBJ1-5; size: NA; CDR3: CSARNGEGGQPQHF
V: TRBV11-3; J: TRBJ2-7; size: NA; CDR3: CASSPVGGYYYEQYF
V: TRBV28; J: TRBJ2-7; size: NA; CDR3: CASSPPGGRTYEQYF
V: TRBV7-9; J: TRBJ2-3; size: few; CDR3: CASSSLSGGTENTQYF
V: TRBV12-3/TRBV12-4; J: TRBJ1-2; size: few; CDR3: CAIGTGINYGYTF
V: TRBV24-1; J: TRBJ2-1; size: NA; CDR3: CATSDTGSLKYNEQFF
V: TRBV11-3; J: TRBJ2-1; size: few; CDR3: CASSPPGAPSGYNEQFF
V: TRBV5-1; J: TRBJ2-1; size: many; CDR3: CAPSSPGSTNEQFF
V: TRBV29-1; J: TRBJ1-2; size: NA; CDR3: CSVGAGYTF
V: TRBV13; J: TRBJ2-5; size: NA; CDR3: CASSLGQSETQYF
V: TRBV4-1; J: TRBJ1-2; size: NA; CDR3: CASSQVGNYGYTF
V: TRBV5-1; J: TRBJ2-3; size: NA; CDR3: CASSLTGTSGPGTDTQYF
V: TRBV12-3/TRBV12-4; J: TRBJ2-2; size: many; CDR3: CASSFPGGDPYSGELFF
V: TRBV2; J: TRBJ2-5; size: NA; CDR3: CASSEFLLQETQYF
V: TRBV12-3/TRBV12-4; J: TRBJ1-4; size: few; CDR3: CASSLLQGGTNEKLFF
V: TRBV12-3/TRBV12-4; J: TRBJ2-5; size: few; CDR3: CASSLSTGGETQYF
V: TRBV27; J: TRBJ2-5; size: many; CDR3: CASSTGVGETQYF
V: TRBV20-1; J: TRBJ2-7; size: NA; CDR3: CSASLRQGSAEQYF
V: TRBV7-2; J: TRBJ2-1; size: few; CDR3: CASSLGQPLYNEQFF
V: TRBV25-1; J: TRBJ2-7; size: NA; CDR3: CASRGLAYEQYF
V: TRBV9; J: TRBJ1-3; size: few; CDR3: CASSGAGGVSGNTIYF
V: TRBV9; J: TRBJ2-7; size: NA; CDR3: CASSVGAEPSYEQYF
V: TRBV25-1; J: TRBJ1-4; size: NA; CDR3: CASSSPDVRNEKLFF
V: TRBV6-5; J: TRBJ1-6; size: NA; CDR3: CASSYSRGGGSPLHF
V: TRBV13; J: TRBJ2-7; size: NA; CDR3: CASSLVGGIYEQYF
V: TRBV28; J: TRBJ1-1; size: few; CDR3: CASSFRGSNTEAFF
V: TRBV11-2; J: TRBJ1-2; size: few; CDR3: CASSAGQWISYGYTF
V: TRBV12-3/TRBV12-4; J: TRBJ2-2; size: few; CDR3: CASSHGTGGTGELFF
V: TRBV20-1; J: TRBJ1-2; size: NA; CDR3: CSARDRGRRDYGYTF
V: TRBV29-1; J: TRBJ2-1; size: NA; CDR3: CSVEVQVPPAGGPLDEQFF
V: TRBV29-1; J: TRBJ2-7; size: few; CDR3: CSVVSGTEEQYF
V: TRBV7-8; J: TRBJ2-1; size: NA; CDR3: CASSFQAGGVQNNEQFF
V: TRBV6-5; J: TRBJ2-1; size: few; CDR3: CASSYSVAGGGNEQFF
V: TRBV28; J: TRBJ2-1; size: NA; CDR3: CASSSRDRYYNEQFF
V: TRBV20-1; J: TRBJ1-2; size: few; CDR3: CSARDRGTYGYTF
V: TRBV7-2; J: TRBJ2-5; size: few; CDR3: CASSSTWVAGLGETQYF
V: TRBV7-9; J: TRBJ2-2; size: many; CDR3: CASSDGPGELFF
V: TRBV14; J: TRBJ2-2; size: NA; CDR3: CASSQEMAGELFF
V: TRBV6-1; J: TRBJ2-1; size: few; CDR3: CASFKGNEQFF
V: TRBV7-9; J: TRBJ2-2; size: NA; CDR3: CASSPRVDFPNAGELFF
V: TRBV20-1; J: TRBJ2-7; size: few; CDR3: CSAELGTEQYF
V: TRBV2; J: TRBJ2-1; size: few; CDR3: CASSDLVRGRRDNNNEQFF